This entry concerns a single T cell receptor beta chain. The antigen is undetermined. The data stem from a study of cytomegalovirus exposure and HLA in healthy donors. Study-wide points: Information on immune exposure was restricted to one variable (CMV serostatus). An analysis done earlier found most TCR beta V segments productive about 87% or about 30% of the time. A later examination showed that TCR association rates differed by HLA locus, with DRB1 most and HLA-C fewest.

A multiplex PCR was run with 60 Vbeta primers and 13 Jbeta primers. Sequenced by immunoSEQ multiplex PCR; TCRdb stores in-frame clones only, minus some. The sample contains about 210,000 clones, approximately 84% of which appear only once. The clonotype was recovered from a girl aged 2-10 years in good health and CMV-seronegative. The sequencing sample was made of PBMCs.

The CDR3 DNA reads as TGTGCCTGGGCGGGACAGGCGAACACTGAAGCTTTCTTT. This codes for CAWAGQANTEAFF. The chain links TRBV30 to TRBJ1-1; TRBD1 matches 8 bases. J was trimmed by 1 base and V by 5 bases; bases with no gene match: 3. Germline values: CDR1 GTSNPN, CDR2 SVGIG (reference sequence). The CDR3 totals 13 residues.